The 27 T cell receptor beta chains listed next were all sequenced from one sample in a study of OX40 agonist ivuxolimab in advanced cancers. Assay used: immunoSEQ multiplex PCR; TCRdb lists only in-frame clones, some missing. The repertoire holds 65,000 to 95,000 clones, with roughly 94% as singletons. Source: CD4+ or CD8+ T cells sorted from blood, taken in a trial of the OX40 agonist ivuxolimab. The receptors shown here come from an adult with an advanced solid tumor such as melanoma, head and neck, liver or kidney cancer.

This rearrangement joins TRBV15 to TRBJ1-5, with D uncertain. The CDR3 is 15 residues long. V dropped 0 bases and J dropped 2 bases, with 8 bases sitting between them. CDR1 is LNHNV, CDR2 YYDKDF, per germline (reference sequence). CDR3 nucleotides: TGTGCCACCAGCAGAGATGCCCGGGGCAATCAGCCCCAGCATTTT. This codes for CATSRDARGNQPQHF.

This chain uses TRBV4-1 with TRBJ1-1; D not certain. Germline V gene data show CDR1 as MGHRA and CDR2 as YSYEKL. Trimming took 4 bases from V and 2 from J, leaving 11 bases between them. There are 14 residues in the CDR3. The CDR3 bases are TGCGCCAGCAGCCCAGCGGGGTTAAACACTGAAGCTTTCTTT. Residues: CASSPAGLNTEAFF.

The chain uses TRBV1 and TRBJ2-6; TRBD1 is the table's D call and was not checked against the DNA. TRBV1 is given as a pseudogene. The CDR3 covers 15 residues. The CDR3 here is CTSSRAQSRANVLTF. CDR3 DNA sequence: TGCACCAGCAGTCGTGCACAAAGTCGGGCCAACGTCCTGACTTTC.

The genes are TRBV15 and TRBJ1-2; TRBD1 agrees at 7 bases. This CDR3 is 16 amino acids long. The germline gives CDR1 LNHNV, CDR2 YYDKDF (reference sequence). The V gene end was trimmed by 0 bases and the J gene end by 2 bases; junction bases not matched to a gene: 6. The DNA of the CDR3 is TGTGCCACCAGCAGAGATCGGGACAGCCTCAACTATGGCTACACCTTC. It is translated as CATSRDRDSLNYGYTF.

The gene calls are TRBV30 and TRBJ2-2; TRBD2 might be the D (5 bases). CDR1 GTSNPN and CDR2 SVGIG come from the germline V gene (reference sequence). Trimming took off 6 bases at V and 7 bases at J, with 15 bases between the two ends. The CDR3 length is 13 residues. CDR3 residues: CACEGTLSGELFF. As DNA, the CDR3 is TGTGCCTGCGAGGGCACTTTGAGCGGGGAGCTGTTTTTT. Supplemented by reference TRBV30 and TRBJ2-2, the full variable domain reads SQTIHQWPATLVQPVGSPLSLECTVEGTSNPNLYWYRQAAGRGLQLLFYSVGIGQISSEVPQNLSASRPQDRQFILSSKKLLLSDSGFYLCACEGTLSGELFFGEGSRLTVL.

The chain couples TRBV7-3 to TRBJ2-1; D is unclear. Trimming removed 0 bases at V and 1 base at J, with 7 bases between. This CDR3 spans 15 amino acids. CDR1 is SGHTA and CDR2 is FQGTGA in the germline V gene. The CDR3 coding sequence is TGTGCCAGCAGCTTAACGGTGGAATCCTACAATGAGCAGTTCTTC. Amino acid sequence: CASSLTVESYNEQFF.

CDR3 coding DNA: TGCGCCAGCAGCCAGGGAGGTGAGCAGTTCTTC. Amino acids: CASSQGGEQFF. This chain connects TRBV4-1 to TRBJ2-1; perhaps TRBD2 as D (6 bases). The CDR3 has 11 amino acids. From germline, CDR1 is MGHRA and CDR2 YSYEKL. Trimming removed 3 bases from V and 9 bases from J, with 6 bases in between.

This clone occurred once. The rearrangement joins TRBV6-6 to TRBJ1-3; D possibly corresponds to TRBD1 (6 bases). The CDR3 is made up of 15 amino acids. Trimming removed 6 bases at V and 4 bases at J, with 16 bases between. Germline V gene lookup returns CDR1 MNHNY and CDR2 SVGAGI (reference sequence). CDR3 sequence (DNA): TGTGCCAGCAGGAAAGAGGGGGTGTCCGGAAACACCATATATTTT. Protein sequence: CASRKEGVSGNTIYF.

This chain uses TRBV27 with TRBJ2-2; weak D call: TRBD2 (5 bases). The CDR3 spans 15 residues. The V gene's germline CDR1 is MNHEY and CDR2 SMNVEV (reference sequence). V shed 3 bases and J shed 5 bases, with 13 bases lying between them. The CDR3 spells CASSFSPGSTGELFF. CDR3 sequence (DNA): TGTGCCAGCAGTTTTAGCCCGGGGTCGACCGGGGAGCTGTTTTTT.

V gene TRBV21-1 combines with J gene TRBJ1-5. TRBV21-1 constitutes a pseudogene. There are 13 residues in the CDR3. The CDR3 DNA reads TGTGCCAGCATCGGTAGGGTAGATCAGCCCCAGCATTTT. This translates into CASIGRVDQPQHF.

The chain joins TRBV4-1 to TRBJ2-5; maybe TRBD2 (6 bases). Germline loops: CDR1 MGHRA, CDR2 YSYEKL. This CDR3 has 15 residues. The V gene lost 6 bases and the J gene lost 1 base, with 15 bases spanning the gap. The CDR3 protein is CASSASGDLQETQYF. In DNA form, the CDR3 reads TGCGCCAGCAGTGCTTCGGGGGACCTCCAAGAGACCCAGTACTTC.

The chain uses TRBV5-4 and TRBJ1-1; unclear D gene. V lost 0 bases, J lost 5 bases, and 14 bases lay in between. The CDR3 has 15 amino acids. Looked up from germline, CDR1 is SGHNT and CDR2 is YYREEE (reference sequence). The CDR3 spells CASSLDTFLGTEAFF. In DNA, the CDR3 is TGTGCCAGCAGCTTGGATACGTTCTTAGGAACTGAAGCTTTCTTT.

The chain has TRBV19 and TRBJ2-2, with D possibly TRBD1 on 6 matching bases. The V end lost 0 bases, the J end lost 3 bases, and 11 bases lay between the germline ends. CDR1 LNHDA and CDR2 SQIVND come from the germline V gene (reference sequence). This CDR3 has 16 amino acids. Here the CDR3 DNA reads TGTGCCAGTAGTATAGATCGGGACACCTACACCGGGGAGCTGTTTTTT. This translates into CASSIDRDTYTGELFF.

This chain uses TRBV7-3 with TRBJ1-6; tentative D call: TRBD1 (6 bases). The CDR3 runs to 13 residues. Per germline, CDR1 SGHTA and CDR2 FQGTGA. V was clipped by 6 bases and J by 10 bases, with 13 bases between them. CDR3 nucleotides: TGTGCCAGCAGTCCAGGGGCAGGATCACCCCTCCACTTT. Translated: CASSPGAGSPLHF.

This sequence joins TRBV15 and TRBJ1-3; TRBD1 agrees at 7 bases. V shed 6 bases and J 8 bases; nucleotides not matched to a gene: 7. From germline, CDR1 is LNHNV and CDR2 YYDKDF (reference sequence). This CDR3 is built from 13 residues. The CDR3 region has the DNA TGTGCCACCAGGCAGGGGGGAGGACACACCATATATTTT. Its protein is CATRQGGGHTIYF.

J is TRBJ1-3 and V is TRBV6-5, with TRBD1 as a possible D gene (5 bases). Germline CDR1 is MNHEY and CDR2 is SVGAGI. Trimming removed 5 bases at V and 2 bases at J, with 7 bases between. This CDR3 is 13 amino acids long. The DNA of the CDR3 is TGTGCCAGCAGTGGGACGGCTGGAAACACCATATATTTT. Translated: CASSGTAGNTIYF.

CDR3 sequence reads: CASSRGGSGTDTQYF. The CDR3 nucleotides are TGTGCCAGCAGCCGAGGAGGGAGTGGAACAGATACGCAGTATTTT. This chain connects TRBV11-2 to TRBJ2-3; tentative D call: TRBD2 (6 bases). Germline lookup yields CDR1 SGHAT and CDR2 FQNNGV. The germline V and J ends were trimmed by 5 bases and 3 bases, with 15 bases remaining between them. The CDR3 has 15 residues.

The chain is built from TRBV29-1 and TRBJ2-1; 9 nucleotides agree with TRBD1. Trimming at V came to 8 bases and at J to 4 bases, leaving 6 bases not matched to a gene. Germline V CDR1 and CDR2: SQVTM, ANQGSEA. The CDR3 extends over 13 amino acids. The CDR3, as DNA: TGCAGCACGGGACAGGGCCCTTACAATGAGCAGTTCTTC. Protein sequence: CSTGQGPYNEQFF.

The V gene is TRBV7-8, the J gene TRBJ2-7; 9 positions match TRBD1. The junction had 4 bases not matched to a gene; V was cut back by 4 bases and J by 6 bases. Germline V gene lookup returns CDR1 SGHVS and CDR2 FQNEAQ. The CDR3 loop spans 13 amino acids. The CDR3 DNA is TGTGCCAGCAGCTCGAACAGGGGGCTCGAGCAGTACTTC. Protein sequence: CASSSNRGLEQYF. The full variable domain, with the rest looked up from reference TRBV7-8 and TRBJ2-7, is GAGVSQSPRYKVAKRGQDVALRCDPISGHVSLFWYQQALGQGPEFLTYFQNEAQLDKSGLPSDRFFAERPEGSVSTLKIQRTQQEDSAVYLCASSSNRGLEQYFGPGTRLTVT.

This chain joins TRBV9 and TRBJ2-1, with TRBD1 matching 7 bases. This CDR3 region has 15 residues. Looked up from germline, CDR1 is SGDLS and CDR2 is YYNGEE. V lost 4 bases, J lost 5 bases, and 9 bases stayed unmatched. For the CDR3, the DNA is TGTGCCAGCAGCCCCTATGGGACAGACCACAATGAGCAGTTCTTC. Translation: CASSPYGTDHNEQFF.

V is TRBV5-5 and J is TRBJ2-1; D gene unclear. V lost 6 bases and J lost 9, with 19 bases in between. The CDR3 runs to 14 residues. Germline values: CDR1 SGHKS, CDR2 YYEKEE (reference sequence). The CDR3 bases are TGTGCCAGCACCCCTTCTCCTACGGTCGGTGAGCAGTTCTTC. Translation gives CASTPSPTVGEQFF.

The chain couples TRBV30 to TRBJ1-5, with TRBD1 identical over 9 bases. Trimming took 1 base from V and 7 from J; bases not matched to a gene: 5. CDR3 length equals 14 residues. Germline CDR1 is GTSNPN and CDR2 is SVGIG (reference sequence). CDR3: CAWSEGQGYQPQHF. The CDR3 nucleotides are TGTGCCTGGAGTGAGGGACAGGGCTACCAGCCCCAGCATTTT.

The chain links TRBV4-3 to TRBJ2-7; perhaps TRBD1 as D (6 bases). The CDR3 is 16 residues long. The V and J ends lost 0 bases and 1 base respectively, with 13 bases between them. Germline V gene sequence: CDR1 LGHNA, CDR2 YSLEER. CDR3 region: CASSQDEGVGSYEQYF. In nucleotides, the CDR3 is TGCGCCAGCAGCCAAGATGAGGGGGTAGGGTCCTACGAGCAGTACTTC.

V gene TRBV7-6 combines with J gene TRBJ2-3; TRBD1 is a possible D gene (5 bases). Germline lookup yields CDR1 SGHVS and CDR2 FNYEAQ. The CDR3 length is 11 residues. V dropped 11 bases and J dropped 0 bases, with 6 bases sitting between them. The DNA for the CDR3 is TGTGCCTGGGGCAGCACAGATACGCAGTATTTT. It translates to CAWGSTDTQYF.

This chain connects TRBV28 to TRBJ1-2, with TRBD1 identical over 7 bases. Germline CDR1 and CDR2: MDHEN and SYDVKM. The CDR3 is 17 amino acids. Losses at the gene ends were 2 bases for V and 3 bases for J; bases not matched to a gene: 12. The CDR3 spells CASSLLVQQGLDYGYTF. The CDR3 DNA reads TGTGCCAGCAGTTTACTGGTTCAACAGGGGCTCGACTATGGCTACACCTTC.

This chain uses TRBV11-2 with TRBJ2-7; D ambiguous. CDR1 is SGHAT and CDR2 is FQNNGV in the germline V gene. V gave up 4 bases and J gave up 2 bases, with 9 bases separating them. The CDR3 extends over 13 amino acids. CDR3 DNA sequence: TGTGCCAGCAGCTCCGACCCTGCCTACGAGCAGTACTTC. It translates to CASSSDPAYEQYF.

This rearrangement joins TRBV5-4 to TRBJ1-1; the D is unclear. Germline lookup yields CDR1 SGHNT and CDR2 YYREEE (reference sequence). The CDR3 is made up of 15 amino acids. V was trimmed by 3 bases and J by 0 bases, leaving 12 bases between them. CDR3 amino acids: CASSSERELNTEAFF. In nucleotides, the CDR3 is TGTGCCAGCAGCTCCGAAAGGGAATTGAACACTGAAGCTTTCTTT.